This T cell receptor beta chain was profiled in a study of beta chain features in type 1 diabetes (dated by TCRdb to 2017 to 2018). Broadly, across the study: Mean age, gender distribution, total cell number and subset yield were not different between patients and healthy donors. A total of 107,917,701 sorted cells were examined across all samples, and a strong correlation was observed between cell number per subset and RNA yield. The study compared the TCRB repertoires of sorted circulating CD4+ T cell subsets in recently diagnosed type 1 diabetes patients with those in matched healthy donors. Naive and central memory subsets were obtained from all 30 or so donors, but regulatory and stem cell-like memory subsets were isolated from only 8 patients and about 8 healthy donors.

The sample holds many counts of this clone. It lacks a known antigen. Base qualities are missing; no much larger clone stands one base away. The High Capacity cDNA Reverse Transcription Kit was used to reverse transcribe all of the isolated RNA, meaning that expressed TCRB transcripts were what got sequenced. Deep immunoSEQ sequencing was applied to naive, central memory and regulatory T cell samples, giving an average of about 3.6 million total reads per sample. Sorted cells were lysed in RLT buffer and RNA was extracted with DNase-treated RNeasy Micro or Mini kits, depending on cell number. To prevent cross-contamination, each cell subset was processed individually, whereas patient and healthy donor samples were processed jointly. Using the immunoSEQ multiplex PCR, TCRB sequences were amplified from cDNA into 87-bp fragments spanning the CDR3 region. Amplicons were sequenced on the Illumina HiSeq platform. The source study handled its data this way. PCR bias was computationally corrected using synthetic template baselines, reads within Hamming distance 2 were collapsed, and singletons that could not be merged were discarded. By aligning reads against IMGT, V, D and J genes, CDR3 length, and insertions or deletions at six rearrangement sites were assigned. Within each subset, clonotype counts were normalized to sorted cell number, after which true diversity and Gini coefficients were computed with the tcR R package. Repertoire sharing was quantified using the overlap coefficient calculated on TCRB nucleotide sequences. As stored in TCRdb, this immuneACCESS dataset retains in-frame rearrangements with V and J assigned. A fraction of the clones does not appear; measured against another copy, unresolved V genes explain less than half of the discrepancy, and the remainder lacks a known reason. The D gene and trimming were derived from the DNA, and the V and J assignments and clone size from that table. The sample table lists some 350,000 clones, 8.5% to 10% of them with a count of one. 0.45% to 0.65% of the sample rests with the top ten.

Each donor gave one peripheral blood draw, averaging roughly 0.11 L, which was collected into heparinised tubes. Naive, central memory, regulatory and stem cell-like memory CD4+ T cells were sorted on a BD FACSAria II using a panel including CD45RO, CCR7, CD25, CD127, CD95 and CD27. Purity was above 95% for every sorted population. PBMCs were separated immediately by Lymphoprep density gradient centrifugation and were stained directly, without being cultured. Samples were stained and sorted in pairs, with one healthy donor and one patient per experiment, so that batch effects were minimized. Relative to germline, V is missing 7 bases and J is missing 2 bases, with 9 bases of the junction outside any gene match. The CDR3 contains 16 residues, cysteine and phenylalanine counted. The entry retains the CDR3 DNA only, 48 bases that are in frame from base 1. Results the study describes overall, beyond this receptor: Naive, central memory and regulatory TCRB repertoires appeared to be more similar among patients than among healthy donors. Type 1 diabetes patients showed a moderate but significant shortening of TCRB CDR3 length in all four CD4+ subsets. PCR might favor shorter templates, but patient and control samples were amplified and corrected together, so any skew would affect both groups equally. Because the HLA sub-analyses included only small numbers of individuals, any influence of HLA type on TCRB rearrangement was left unresolved. Because cDNA was sequenced instead of genomic DNA, activated cells with high expression could be over-represented, although the groups did not differ in activation or CD3 levels. At VDJ recombination sites, patients with type 1 diabetes made fewer insertions and deleted more nucleotides, a pattern implying thymic rearrangement abnormalities.

Sequencing input: central memory CD4+ T cells from blood. Here the chain combines TRBV23-1 and TRBJ1-5, with 9 bases aligning to TRBD1. TRBV23-1 belongs to the ORF category, with a function that is uncertain. The TCR was taken from a man younger than 45 with type 1 diabetes. CDR3 region: CASTHIRDRGNQPQHF. The DNA reads as follows: TGCGCCAGCACACACATCCGGGACAGGGGCAATCAGCCCCAGCATTTT.